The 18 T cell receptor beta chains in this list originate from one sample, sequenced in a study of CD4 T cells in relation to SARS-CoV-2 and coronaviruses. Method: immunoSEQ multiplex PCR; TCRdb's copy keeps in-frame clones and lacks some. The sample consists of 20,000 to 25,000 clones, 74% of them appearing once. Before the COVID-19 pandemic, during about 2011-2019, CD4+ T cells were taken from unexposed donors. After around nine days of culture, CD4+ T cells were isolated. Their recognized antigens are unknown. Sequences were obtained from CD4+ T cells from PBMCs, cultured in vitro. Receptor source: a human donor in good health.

CDR3 DNA: TGTGCCAGTAGTGAACAGAGCAAACTGTTTTTT. Translation gives CASSEQSKLFF. This chain joins TRBV19 and TRBJ1-4; no reliable D call. In germline, CDR1 is LNHDA, CDR2 SQIVND (reference sequence). The ends were cut back, 5 bases at V and 11 bases at J, with 9 bases in the middle. The CDR3 contains 11 residues.

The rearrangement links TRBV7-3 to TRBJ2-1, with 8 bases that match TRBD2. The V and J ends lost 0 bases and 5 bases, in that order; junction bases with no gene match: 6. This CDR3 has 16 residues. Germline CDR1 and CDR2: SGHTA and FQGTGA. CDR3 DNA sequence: TGTGCCAGCAGCTTAACGACAACTAGCGGACACAATGAGCAGTTCTTC. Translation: CASSLTTTSGHNEQFF.

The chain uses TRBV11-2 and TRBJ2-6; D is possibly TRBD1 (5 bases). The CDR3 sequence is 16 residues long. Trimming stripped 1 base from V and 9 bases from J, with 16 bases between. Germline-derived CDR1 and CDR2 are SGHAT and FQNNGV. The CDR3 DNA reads TGTGCCAGCAGCTTAGTCAGGGTAAATACTGGCAACGTCCTGACTTTC. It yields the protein CASSLVRVNTGNVLTF.

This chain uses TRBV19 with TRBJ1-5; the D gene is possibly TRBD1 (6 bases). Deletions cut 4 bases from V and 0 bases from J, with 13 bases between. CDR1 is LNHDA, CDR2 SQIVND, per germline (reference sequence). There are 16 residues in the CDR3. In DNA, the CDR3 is TGTGCCAGTAGTAAACGCTCACAGGGTAGCAATCAGCCCCAGCATTTT. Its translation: CASSKRSQGSNQPQHF.

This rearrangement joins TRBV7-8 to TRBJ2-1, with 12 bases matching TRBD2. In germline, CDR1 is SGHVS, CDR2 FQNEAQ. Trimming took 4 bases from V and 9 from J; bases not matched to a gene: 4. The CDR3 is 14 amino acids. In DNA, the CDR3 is TGTGCCAGCAGCTCTAGCGGGAGGGCCGGTGAGCAGTTCTTC. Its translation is CASSSSGRAGEQFF. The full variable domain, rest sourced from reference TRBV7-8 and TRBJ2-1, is GAGVSQSPRYKVAKRGQDVALRCDPISGHVSLFWYQQALGQGPEFLTYFQNEAQLDKSGLPSDRFFAERPEGSVSTLKIQRTQQEDSAVYLCASSSSGRAGEQFFGPGTRLTVL.

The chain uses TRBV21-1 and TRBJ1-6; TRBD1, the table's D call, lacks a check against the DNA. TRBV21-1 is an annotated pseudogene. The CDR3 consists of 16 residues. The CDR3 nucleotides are TGTGCCACTTCACTTTCCGGGACAGAACATAATTCACCCCTCCACTTT. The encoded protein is CATSLSGTEHNSPLHF.

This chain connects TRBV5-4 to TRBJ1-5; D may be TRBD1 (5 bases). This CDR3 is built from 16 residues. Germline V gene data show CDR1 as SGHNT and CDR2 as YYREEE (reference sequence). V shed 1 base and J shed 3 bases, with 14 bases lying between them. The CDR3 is CASSLNGAGDNQPQHF. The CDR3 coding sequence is TGTGCCAGCAGCTTGAATGGGGCCGGGGACAATCAGCCCCAGCATTTT.

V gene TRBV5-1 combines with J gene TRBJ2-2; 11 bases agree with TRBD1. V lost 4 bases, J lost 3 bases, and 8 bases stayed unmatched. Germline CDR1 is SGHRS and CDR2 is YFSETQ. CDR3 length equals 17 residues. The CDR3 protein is CASSAGGQGAYTGELFF. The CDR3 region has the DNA TGCGCCAGCAGCGCGGGAGGACAGGGGGCTTACACCGGGGAGCTGTTTTTT.

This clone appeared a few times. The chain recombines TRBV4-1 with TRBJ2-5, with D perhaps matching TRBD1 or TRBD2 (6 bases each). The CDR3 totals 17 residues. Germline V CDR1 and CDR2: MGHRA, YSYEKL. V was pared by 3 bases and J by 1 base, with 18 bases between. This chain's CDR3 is CASSQGREWTAQETQYF. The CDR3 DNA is TGCGCCAGCAGCCAGGGGCGGGAATGGACAGCCCAAGAGACCCAGTACTTC.

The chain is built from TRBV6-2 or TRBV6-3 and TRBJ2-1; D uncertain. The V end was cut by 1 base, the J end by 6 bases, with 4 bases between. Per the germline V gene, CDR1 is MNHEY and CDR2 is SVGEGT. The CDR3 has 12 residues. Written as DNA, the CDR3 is TGTGCCAGCAGTTACTGGGCCAATGAGCAGTTCTTC. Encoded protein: CASSYWANEQFF.

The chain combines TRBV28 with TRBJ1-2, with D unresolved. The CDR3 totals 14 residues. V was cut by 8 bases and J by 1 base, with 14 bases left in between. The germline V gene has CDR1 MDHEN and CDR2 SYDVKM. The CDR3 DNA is TGTGCCAGCCTCTCAGACCCCCTTAACTATGGCTACACCTTC. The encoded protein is CASLSDPLNYGYTF.

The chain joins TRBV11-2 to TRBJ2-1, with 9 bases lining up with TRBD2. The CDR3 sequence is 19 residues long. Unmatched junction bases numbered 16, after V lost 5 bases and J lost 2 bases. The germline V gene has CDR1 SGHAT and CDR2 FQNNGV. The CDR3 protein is CASSAPSGGRARAYNEQFF. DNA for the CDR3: TGTGCCAGCAGCGCCCCATCGGGCGGGAGGGCCCGCGCCTACAATGAGCAGTTCTTC.

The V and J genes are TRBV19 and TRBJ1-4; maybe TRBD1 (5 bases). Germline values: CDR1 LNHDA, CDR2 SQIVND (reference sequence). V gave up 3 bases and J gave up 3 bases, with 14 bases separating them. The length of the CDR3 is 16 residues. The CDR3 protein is CASSIRAHLSNEKLFF. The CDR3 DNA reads TGTGCCAGTAGTATCAGGGCCCACCTCTCTAATGAAAAACTGTTTTTT.

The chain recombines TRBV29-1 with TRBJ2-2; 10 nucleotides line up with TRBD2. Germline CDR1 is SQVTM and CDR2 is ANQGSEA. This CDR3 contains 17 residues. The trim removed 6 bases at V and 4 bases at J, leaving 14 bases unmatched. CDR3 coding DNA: TGCAGCGTCCCACTGACTGGGACTAGCGACCCCACCGGGGAGCTGTTTTTT. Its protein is CSVPLTGTSDPTGELFF.

CDR3 sequence reads: CASTVSGTGVLYEQYF. The CDR3 DNA reads TGTGCCAGCACGGTCTCCGGGACAGGAGTTTTGTACGAGCAGTACTTC. J is TRBJ2-7 and V is TRBV28; 8 bases line up with TRBD1. The germline V gene encodes CDR1 MDHEN and CDR2 SYDVKM. The V segment lost 7 bases and the J segment 4 bases; nucleotides outside the gene matches: 15. The CDR3 consists of 16 residues.

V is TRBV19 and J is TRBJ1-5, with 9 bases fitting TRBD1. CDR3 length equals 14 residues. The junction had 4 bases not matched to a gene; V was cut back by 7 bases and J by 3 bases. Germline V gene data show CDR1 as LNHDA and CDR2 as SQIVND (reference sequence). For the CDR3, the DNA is TGTGCCAGTACCAGACAGGGGGTCAATCAGCCCCAGCATTTT. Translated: CASTRQGVNQPQHF.

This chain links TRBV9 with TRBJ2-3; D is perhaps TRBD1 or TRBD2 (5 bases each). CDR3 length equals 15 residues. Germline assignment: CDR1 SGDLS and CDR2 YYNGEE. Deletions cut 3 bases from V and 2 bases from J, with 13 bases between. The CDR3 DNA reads TGTGCCAGCAGCGCGGGGCGGTTAACCACAGATACGCAGTATTTT. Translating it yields CASSAGRLTTDTQYF.

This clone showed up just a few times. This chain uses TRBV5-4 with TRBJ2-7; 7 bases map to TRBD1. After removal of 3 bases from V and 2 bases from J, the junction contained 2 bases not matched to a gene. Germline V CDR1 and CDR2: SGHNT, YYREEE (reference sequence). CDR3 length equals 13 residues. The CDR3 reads CASSSGQTYEQYF. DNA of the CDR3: TGTGCCAGCAGCTCGGGACAGACCTACGAGCAGTACTTC.